The sequence of this TCR beta chain was determined in a study of T cells in Graves' hyperthyroidism and ophthalmopathy. Points from the study as a whole: Among clonotypes expanded in thyroid above 0.001, most were also found in blood. A model using 13 V-J features told ophthalmopathy apart from stable hyperthyroidism.

Germline assignment: CDR1 SGHRS and CDR2 YFSETQ. The CDR3 is 14 residues long. V trimming: 5 bases; J trimming: 5 bases; junction bases outside the gene matches: 9. As regards this clonotype: Its specificity is unknown.

The study left out patients who had uncontrolled infection, other autoimmune disease, pregnancy or lactation. TCR beta CDR3 region amplification was performed from RNA transcripts. An initial round of RT-PCR targeting the TCR CDR3 relied on the HTBI primer set. Each CDR3 protein is one row after TCRdb ran MiXCR on the multiplex PCR reads. The data hold around 620,000 distinct CDR3 sequences, with about 43% observed a single time. The sequence was collected from an adult woman with Graves' disease, either hyperthyroidism or ophthalmopathy (not recorded which). V and J are TRBV5-1 and TRBJ2-5; 7 bases are a match to TRBD1. The sequenced sample consisted of peripheral blood or thyroid tissue (not recorded which). Written as DNA, the CDR3 is TGCGCCAGCAGTCTGGGCGACAGGGTCGAGACCCAGTACTTC. This gives the protein CASSLGDRVETQYF. Based on the CDR3 plus reference TRBV5-1 and TRBJ2-5, the full variable domain is KAGVTQTPRYLIKTRGQQVTLSCSPISGHRSVSWYQQTPGQGLQFLFEYFSETQRNKGNFPGRFSGRQFSNSRSEMNVSTLELGDSALYLCASSLGDRVETQYFGPGTRLLVL.